The T cell receptor beta chain under discussion was sequenced for a study of blood T cell repertoires in COVID-19. Measured with immunoSEQ multiplex PCR; TCRdb has only the in-frame clones, and not every one. The sample has around 150,000 clones, about 85% seen once. V lost 1 base and J lost 8; bases outside the gene matches: 5. Germline CDR1 SGHTA, CDR2 FQGTGA. The CDR3 is made up of 15 amino acids. This clonotype was obtained from a woman aged 55-69 years with COVID-19, enrolled during active disease. The chain is built from TRBV7-3 and TRBJ2-1; 10 nucleotides agree with TRBD2. Sequenced material: peripheral blood. CDR3 loop: CASSLRSGRGDEQFF. As DNA, the CDR3 is TGTGCCAGCAGCTTAAGGAGCGGGAGGGGCGATGAGCAGTTCTTC.